One and the same sample provided the 31 T cell receptor beta chains below, sequenced in a study of early T cells in non-severe SARS-CoV-2 infection (dated by TCRdb to about 2021). The library came from 5' RACE. This sample was sequenced with a NextSeq 500. TCRdb reprocessed the public reads (quality trimming at Q25 with fastp, clone calling with MiXCR) and kept in-frame beta chains. Entries are consolidated by CDR3 protein sequence, retaining the most common genes and DNA. In this sample the table shows about 80,000 distinct CDR3 sequences, 13% to 15% of which occur a single time. The biggest ten clones account for approximately 10% of the sample. Input material: whole blood. These receptors all come from an adult who was a healthcare worker with PCR-confirmed SARS-CoV-2 infection or an uninfected control (not recorded which).

This clonotype showed up many times. The chain combines TRBV12-2 with TRBJ1-1; the table's D call TRBD1 went unverified against the DNA. TRBV12-2 is described as a pseudogene. The CDR3 runs to 16 residues. This chain's CDR3 is CASRLARDRANTEAFF. The CDR3 region has the DNA TGTGCAAGTCGCTTAGCCCGGGACAGGGCGAACACTGAAGCTTTCTTT.

This clonotype was seen ten or more times. The chain combines TRBV29-1 with TRBJ1-2; a possible D gene is TRBD1 (5 bases). The CDR3 runs 14 residues. The germline V and J ends were trimmed by 6 bases and 8 bases, with 22 bases remaining between them. CDR1 SQVTM and CDR2 ANQGSEA come from the germline V gene. The CDR3 region is CSVRDFGRAGGYTF. CDR3 sequence (DNA): TGCAGCGTCCGGGACTTCGGCCGGGCGGGCGGCTACACCTTC.

This clonotype was counted between two and nine times. V usage is TRBV11-2 and J usage is TRBJ2-4; D ambiguous. The CDR3 totals 17 residues. Germline V gene sequence: CDR1 SGHAT, CDR2 FQNNGV. Trimming took 4 bases from V and 0 from J, leaving 16 bases between them. CDR3 nucleotide sequence: TGTGCCAGCAGCTCCCCGCAGCAGCTTCTAGCCAAAAACATTCAGTACTTC. It yields the protein CASSSPQQLLAKNIQYF.

V and J are TRBV6-5 and TRBJ2-5, with 7 bases fitting TRBD1. The length of the CDR3 is 14 residues. Per the germline V gene, CDR1 is MNHEY and CDR2 is SVGAGI. Unmatched junction bases numbered 8, after V lost 10 bases and J lost 0 bases. CDR3 residues: CATRDRQYQETQYF. The CDR3 DNA reads as TGTGCCACTCGGGACAGACAGTACCAAGAGACCCAGTACTTC.

This clonotype occurred a few times. J is TRBJ1-1 and V is TRBV30; D is unresolved. V was shortened by 2 bases and J by 2 bases, with 9 bases between the two germline ends. The CDR3 contains 13 residues. The germline V gene encodes CDR1 GTSNPN and CDR2 SVGIG (reference sequence). CDR3 bases: TGTGCCTGGAGTTTAAACAGAAACACTGAAGCTTTCTTT. Translation gives CAWSLNRNTEAFF.

This clonotype has more than one count but fewer than ten. V usage is TRBV7-3 and J usage is TRBJ2-1; D remains unclear. V shed 3 bases and J shed 8 bases, with 17 bases lying between them. Germline V lookup: CDR1 SGHTA, CDR2 FQGTGA. The CDR3 length is 15 residues. The CDR3 region has the DNA TGTGCCAGCAGCTTGAGTGGACGCGCGTCTGATGAGCAGTTCTTC. It specifies CASSLSGRASDEQFF.

In this sample, this clonotype turned up a few times. This rearrangement joins TRBV2 to TRBJ1-3; TRBD1 agrees at 7 bases. Unmatched junction bases numbered 9, after V lost 11 bases and J lost 2 bases. CDR1 SNHLY and CDR2 FYNNEI come from the germline V gene. The CDR3 runs to 14 residues. CDR3 bases: TGTGCCGGGACCGGGACAGCCGCTGGAAACACCATATATTTT. It encodes CAGTGTAAGNTIYF. Variable domain in full (rest from reference TRBV2 and TRBJ1-3): EPEVTQTPSHQVTQMGQEVILRCVPISNHLYFYWYRQILGQKVEFLVSFYNNEISEKSEIFDDQFSVERPDGSNFTLKIRSTKLEDSAMYFCAGTGTAAGNTIYFGEGSWLTVV.

This clonotype showed up just a few times. The chain carries TRBV7-7 and TRBJ2-7; 11 bases agree with TRBD1. The CDR3 loop spans 15 amino acids. After removal of 3 bases from V and 2 bases from J, the junction contained 3 bases not matched to a gene. Looked up from germline, CDR1 is SSHAT and CDR2 is FNYEAQ (reference sequence). The CDR3 sequence: CASSFGQGAAYEQYF. The CDR3 DNA reads TGTGCCAGCAGCTTCGGACAGGGGGCCGCCTACGAGCAGTACTTC.

This clonotype came up a few times. This chain joins TRBV30 and TRBJ2-2; 9 nucleotides line up with TRBD1. This CDR3 contains 15 residues. Trimming took 4 bases from V and 6 from J; bases not matched to a gene: 9. The germline CDR1 and CDR2 sequences are GTSNPN and SVGIG (reference sequence). Here the CDR3 DNA reads TGTGCCTGGAAGACACAGGGGGCGAATCCCGGGGAGCTGTTTTTT. Protein sequence: CAWKTQGANPGELFF. Looking up the rest from reference TRBV30 and TRBJ2-2 gives the full variable domain: SQTIHQWPATLVQPVGSPLSLECTVEGTSNPNLYWYRQAAGRGLQLLFYSVGIGQISSEVPQNLSASRPQDRQFILSSKKLLLSDSGFYLCAWKTQGANPGELFFGEGSRLTVL.

This chain uses TRBV11-1 with TRBJ2-5, with D perhaps being TRBD1 or TRBD2 (5 bases each). The V gene's germline CDR1 is SGHAT and CDR2 FQDESV (reference sequence). V was clipped by 6 bases and J by 2 bases, with 10 bases between them. This CDR3 has 13 residues. The CDR3 loop reads CASSRDQQETQYF. CDR3 bases: TGTGCCAGCAGTCGGGACCAACAAGAGACCCAGTACTTC.

This chain joins TRBV18 and TRBJ2-7, with D uncertain. V gave up 0 bases and J gave up 2 bases, with 2 bases separating them. The germline V gene has CDR1 KGHSH and CDR2 LQKENI. This CDR3 comprises 12 residues. CDR3 sequence (DNA): TGTGCCAGCTCACCACCTACCTACGAGCAGTACTTC. Translated: CASSPPTYEQYF. Full variable domain (rest looked up from reference TRBV18 and TRBJ2-7): NAGVMQNPRHLVRRRGQEARLRCSPMKGHSHVYWYRQLPEEGLKFMVYLQKENIIDESGMPKERFSAEFPKEGPSILRIQQVVRGDSAAYFCASSPPTYEQYFGPGTRLTVT.

This clonotype has just a few counts. The chain has TRBV18 and TRBJ1-5; D remains ambiguous. Trimming removed 2 bases at V and 7 bases at J, with 18 bases between. CDR1 is KGHSH, CDR2 LQKENI, per germline. The CDR3 is 16 amino acids. CDR3 in amino acids: CASSPNRRTEPQPQHF. The CDR3 DNA reads as TGTGCCAGCTCACCAAATAGACGCACCGAGCCGCAGCCCCAGCATTTT.

This clonotype was seen only a few times. This chain connects TRBV28 to TRBJ2-3; D remains unclear. Trimming stripped 4 bases from V and 2 bases from J, with 4 bases between. CDR3 length: 12 amino acids. Germline V lookup: CDR1 MDHEN, CDR2 SYDVKM. In DNA, the CDR3 is TGTGCCAGCAGTTCCCCCACAGATACGCAGTATTTT. It encodes CASSSPTDTQYF.

This rearrangement joins TRBV5-5 to TRBJ1-4; 8 bases are a match to TRBD1. Germline CDR1 reads SGHKS; CDR2 reads YYEKEE (reference sequence). This CDR3 region has 16 residues. Germline trimming cut 4 bases from V and 3 bases from J; bases unmatched to any gene: 8. CDR3 nucleotides: TGTGCCAGCAGCGCAGGACAGGGAGTAGCTAATGAAAAACTGTTTTTT. Translating it yields CASSAGQGVANEKLFF.

This clonotype showed up just a few times. The genes are TRBV9 and TRBJ2-1, with TRBD2 matching 7 bases. The germline V gene encodes CDR1 SGDLS and CDR2 YYNGEE. CDR3 length: 15 residues. With V trimmed by 3 bases and J by 9 bases, 12 bases remained unmatched. CDR3 DNA sequence: TGTGCCAGCAGCGGATCAGGACTAGTTATTGGTGAGCAGTTCTTC. As protein: CASSGSGLVIGEQFF.

This sequence joins TRBV20-1 and TRBJ2-2, with D uncertain. This CDR3 has 16 residues. Trimming cost V 1 base and J 3 bases, with 15 bases left between them. In germline, CDR1 is DFQATT, CDR2 SNEGSKA (reference sequence). The CDR3 nucleotides read TGCAGTGCTAGAGGCATAGAGGACGGTGACACCGGGGAGCTGTTTTTT. This gives the protein CSARGIEDGDTGELFF.

This clonotype was observed a handful of times. The chain recombines TRBV6-2 or TRBV6-3 with TRBJ1-5; no clear D gene. With 0 bases removed from V and 1 base from J, the gap between germline ends came to 4 bases. Germline V gene data show CDR1 as MNHEY and CDR2 as SVGEGT. This CDR3 has 14 amino acids. CDR3 residues: CASSYSGSNQPQHF. In nucleotides, the CDR3 is TGTGCCAGCAGTTACTCGGGAAGCAATCAGCCCCAGCATTTT.

The chain carries TRBV27 and TRBJ1-3; TRBD1 agrees at 10 bases. The CDR3 covers 15 residues. CDR1 is MNHEY, CDR2 SMNVEV, per germline (reference sequence). V shed 6 bases, J shed 4 bases, and the junction held 6 bases outside the gene matches. The CDR3 DNA is TGTGCCAGCAGGCCCGGGACAGGGGCCGGAAACACCATATATTTT. Protein product: CASRPGTGAGNTIYF.

The chain is built from TRBV7-9 and TRBJ2-5; no definite D call. V dropped 5 bases and J dropped 5 bases, with 15 bases sitting between them. The CDR3 sequence is 14 residues long. Germline CDR1 and CDR2: SEHNR and FQNEAQ (reference sequence). The CDR3 bases are TGTGCCAGCAGCCCCCCCCGAATGGGCGAGACCCAGTACTTC. Translation gives CASSPPRMGETQYF.

In this sample, this clonotype turned up a few times. The gene calls are TRBV20-1 and TRBJ1-1; no reliable D call. The CDR3 contains 10 residues. Per the germline V gene, CDR1 is DFQATT and CDR2 is SNEGSKA (reference sequence). Deletions cut 5 bases from V and 11 bases from J, with 12 bases between. The CDR3 sequence is CSAYRNEAFF. CDR3 nucleotides: TGCAGTGCTTACCGAAACGAGGCTTTCTTT.

The gene calls are TRBV12-3 or TRBV12-4 and TRBJ2-1; 8 bases line up with TRBD2. With V trimmed by 2 bases and J by 8 bases, 11 bases remained unmatched. The CDR3 runs to 16 residues. CDR3 nucleotide sequence: TGTGCCAGCAGTTTACGGCGGGGGGCCAGGGGCTATGAGCAGTTCTTC. This translates into CASSLRRGARGYEQFF.

The chain has TRBV7-2 and TRBJ2-7, with unresolved D. Germline CDR1 reads SGHTA; CDR2 reads FQGNSA. This CDR3 region has 16 residues. The V and J ends lost 2 bases and 1 base respectively, with 15 bases between them. CDR3 sequence (DNA): TGTGCCAGCAGCTTAAAGGCAGATTCTTTTTCCTACGAGCAGTACTTC. This translates into CASSLKADSFSYEQYF.

The table lists this clonotype with many counts. The chain uses TRBV10-3 and TRBJ2-1, with 10 bases matching TRBD2. V lost 6 bases to trimming and J lost 4 bases; unmatched junction nucleotides: 6. Germline CDR1 and CDR2: ENHRY and SYGVKD. The CDR3 extends over 15 amino acids. The CDR3: CAISAASGGYNEQFF. The CDR3 DNA reads as TGTGCCATCAGCGCTGCTAGCGGGGGATACAATGAGCAGTTCTTC.

The V gene is TRBV5-1, the J gene TRBJ1-3, with D unclear. This CDR3 spans 16 amino acids. Germline V gives CDR1 SGHRS, CDR2 YFSETQ. Trimming shortened V by 4 bases and J by 0 bases, and 14 bases separated the two germline ends. The CDR3 nucleotides read TGCGCCAGCAGCGTTGAAGGGCACGCCTCTGGAAACACCATATATTTT. Its protein product is CASSVEGHASGNTIYF.

There are a few counts of this clonotype. This sequence joins TRBV12-5 and TRBJ2-1; D might be TRBD2 (6 bases). V was cut by 10 bases and J by 0 bases, with 13 bases left in between. This CDR3 is 14 amino acids long. In germline, CDR1 is LGHNT, CDR2 FRNRAP. The CDR3 protein is CATEEGGSYNEQFF. For the CDR3, the DNA is TGTGCTACAGAGGAGGGCGGCTCCTACAATGAGCAGTTCTTC.

This rearrangement joins TRBV7-8 to TRBJ2-1; 7 bases match TRBD1. V was clipped by 9 bases and J by 4 bases; unmatched bases: 6. CDR3 size: 13 residues. The germline V gene encodes CDR1 SGHVS and CDR2 FQNEAQ. For the CDR3, the DNA is TGTGCCAGTAAAATGGGACAGTACAATGAGCAGTTCTTC. It translates to CASKMGQYNEQFF.

The chain uses TRBV6-1 and TRBJ2-4, with D maybe TRBD1 (6 bases). The CDR3 has 15 amino acids. Germline loops: CDR1 MNHNS, CDR2 SASEGT. V was pared by 10 bases and J by 3 bases, with 19 bases between. The chain's CDR3 is CATLPVRGGKNIQYF. The CDR3 nucleotides read TGTGCCACCCTACCTGTCAGGGGTGGCAAAAACATTCAGTACTTC.

The J gene is TRBJ2-1, the V gene TRBV29-1; 8 bases map to TRBD2. The V segment lost 5 bases and the J segment 2 bases; nucleotides outside the gene matches: 5. Germline values: CDR1 SQVTM, CDR2 ANQGSEA. The CDR3 runs to 14 residues. CDR3 nucleotide sequence: TGCAGCGTTTACGGGGGGGCGACCTACAATGAGCAGTTCTTC. Translated: CSVYGGATYNEQFF.

The chain employs TRBV5-1 and TRBJ1-5; TRBD1 might be the D (5 bases). Germline V gene sequence: CDR1 SGHRS, CDR2 YFSETQ. V was trimmed by 0 bases and J by 9 bases, leaving 16 bases between them. This CDR3 contains 15 residues. For the CDR3, the DNA is TGCGCCAGCAGCTTGGGGGACGGCCCTGGGACGCCCCAGCATTTT. This gives the protein CASSLGDGPGTPQHF.

This clonotype occurred a few times. The chain couples TRBV28 to TRBJ2-2; D is uncertain. CDR1 and CDR2 (germline): MDHEN, SYDVKM. This CDR3 is built from 15 residues. Trimming cost V 3 bases and J 3 bases, with 11 bases left between them. In DNA form, the CDR3 reads TGTGCCAGCAGTTTTGGGCGATTGGACACCGGGGAGCTGTTTTTT. Translation gives CASSFGRLDTGELFF. The entire variable domain, with the rest obtained from reference TRBV28 and TRBJ2-2, is as follows: DVKVTQSSRYLVKRTGEKVFLECVQDMDHENMFWYRQDPGLGLRLIYFSYDVKMKEKGDIPEGYSVSREKKERFSLILESASTNQTSMYLCASSFGRLDTGELFFGEGSRLTVL.

This clonotype was observed a handful of times. The chain is built from TRBV6-2 or TRBV6-3 and TRBJ2-3; D gene uncertain. Trimming removed 2 bases from V and 1 base from J, with 16 bases in between. The CDR3 extends over 17 amino acids. Germline CDR1 reads MNHEY; CDR2 reads SVGEGT. The CDR3 DNA is TGTGCCAGCAGTTACGGGGTGATGAGCCGTGGCACAGATACGCAGTATTTT. Translation gives CASSYGVMSRGTDTQYF.